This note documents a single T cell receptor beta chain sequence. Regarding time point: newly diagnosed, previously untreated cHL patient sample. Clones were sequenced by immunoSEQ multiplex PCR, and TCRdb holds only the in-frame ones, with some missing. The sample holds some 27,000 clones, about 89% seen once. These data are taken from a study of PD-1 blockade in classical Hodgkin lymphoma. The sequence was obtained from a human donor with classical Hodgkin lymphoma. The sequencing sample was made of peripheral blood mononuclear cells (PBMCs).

DNA for the CDR3: TGCGCCAGCAGCTTCGAACGGGGCGCCCGCTCTGGGGCCAACGTCCTGACTTTC. It yields the protein CASSFERGARSGANVLTF. The rearrangement joins TRBV5-1 to TRBJ2-6; D could derive from TRBD1 or TRBD2 (5 bases each). The CDR3 extends over 18 amino acids. The V end lost 2 bases, the J end lost 0 bases, and 15 bases lay between the germline ends. Germline CDR1 and CDR2: SGHRS and YFSETQ.